The 29 T cell receptor beta chains below were found in one sample sequenced in a study of cytomegalovirus exposure and HLA in healthy donors. Use of 60 Vbeta and 13 Jbeta primers characterized the PCR. Sequencing used immunoSEQ multiplex PCR; TCRdb keeps in-frame clones, though not all of them. Of roughly 130,000 clones in the sample, roughly 77% were seen once. Input material: PBMCs. Source of these receptors: a man aged 25 to 40 in good health and CMV-seronegative.

Written as DNA, the CDR3 is TGTGCCAGCAGCCCGGACGGGGACTATGGCTACACCTTC. Translated, it gives CASSPDGDYGYTF. The chain recombines TRBV7-2 with TRBJ1-2; D gene uncertain. This CDR3 has 13 amino acids. Germline lookup yields CDR1 SGHTA and CDR2 FQGNSA. Trimming took off 5 bases at V and 3 bases at J, with 10 bases between the two ends.

This sequence joins TRBV5-4 and TRBJ2-3; no clear D. Per germline, CDR1 SGHNT and CDR2 YYREEE (reference sequence). The ends were cut back, 2 bases at V and 3 bases at J, with 7 bases in the middle. The CDR3 loop spans 13 amino acids. In DNA form, the CDR3 reads TGTGCCAGCAGCTTCAAAGCTACAGATACGCAGTATTTT. Its translation: CASSFKATDTQYF.

The V call is TRBV5-1, the J call TRBJ2-5, with TRBD1 as a possible D gene (8 bases). Germline V CDR1 and CDR2: SGHRS, YFSETQ. The V and J ends lost 2 bases and 5 bases respectively, with 13 bases between them. The CDR3 covers 14 residues. Here the CDR3 reads CASSFGQGGETQYF. In DNA, the CDR3 is TGCGCCAGCAGCTTTGGACAGGGAGGGGAGACCCAGTACTTC.

The chain recombines TRBV7-9 with TRBJ2-7, with a tentative D call TRBD2 (6 bases). CDR1 and CDR2 (germline): SEHNR, FQNEAQ (reference sequence). This CDR3 contains 14 residues. V lost 5 bases and J 4 bases, leaving 15 bases between the germline ends. CDR3 loop: CASSLPGVPYEQYF. The CDR3 nucleotides are TGTGCCAGCAGCCTTCCGGGAGTACCATACGAGCAGTACTTC.

The DNA of the CDR3 is TGTGCCAGCAGTGAAACAGGGGGCTTCAACGAGCAGTACTTC. This encodes CASSETGGFNEQYF. V and J are TRBV25-1 and TRBJ2-7; 9 bases match TRBD1. J gave up 5 bases and V 2 bases, and 4 bases lay outside the gene matches. Germline V gives CDR1 MGHDK, CDR2 SYGVNS. The length of the CDR3 is 14 residues.

The rearrangement joins TRBV5-5 to TRBJ1-6; a possible D gene is TRBD1 (5 bases). The CDR3 covers 14 residues. V shed 2 bases and J shed 9 bases, with 12 bases lying between them. Germline CDR1 and CDR2: SGHKS and YYEKEE (reference sequence). Written as DNA, the CDR3 is TGTGCCAGCAGCTTATCCCAGGGTGGTTCACCCCTCCACTTT. Translation: CASSLSQGGSPLHF.

The chain carries TRBV2 and TRBJ2-3, with a tentative D call TRBD1 (5 bases). The CDR3 has 14 amino acids. V gave up 3 bases and J gave up 3 bases, with 10 bases separating them. From germline, CDR1 is SNHLY and CDR2 FYNNEI. This CDR3 reads CASSDRVGTDTQYF. The CDR3 DNA is TGTGCCAGCAGTGACAGGGTTGGTACAGATACGCAGTATTTT.

This clone was seen only once. J is TRBJ2-3 and V is TRBV7-2; 11 bases are a match to TRBD2. This CDR3 has 16 residues. Germline CDR1 is SGHTA and CDR2 is FQGNSA. Unmatched junction bases numbered 10, after V lost 5 bases and J lost 6 bases. CDR3 loop: CASSVSGRGHDDTQYF. CDR3 nucleotide sequence: TGTGCCAGCAGCGTTAGCGGGAGGGGGCATGATGATACGCAGTATTTT.

The J gene is TRBJ2-2, the V gene TRBV9; TRBD2 matches 8 bases. The CDR3 has 15 amino acids. The ends lost 0 bases at V and 4 bases at J; junction bases unmatched: 2. Germline V gene sequence: CDR1 SGDLS, CDR2 YYNGEE. CDR3 sequence: CASSVAGGGTGELFF. The CDR3, as DNA: TGTGCCAGCAGCGTAGCGGGAGGGGGCACCGGGGAGCTGTTTTTT.

The chain combines TRBV5-1 with TRBJ2-7, with TRBD2 as a possible D gene (5 bases). The CDR3 length is 14 residues. Germline CDR1 and CDR2: SGHRS and YFSETQ. The ends were cut back, 7 bases at V and 1 base at J, with 15 bases in the middle. CDR3 in amino acids: CASRSGEISYEQYF. The CDR3 DNA is TGCGCCAGCCGAAGCGGTGAAATATCCTACGAGCAGTACTTC.

The chain couples TRBV9 to TRBJ2-5; D possibly corresponds to TRBD1 (6 bases). CDR1 and CDR2 from the germline V gene are SGDLS and YYNGEE. The CDR3 is made up of 16 amino acids. V shed 0 bases and J shed 4 bases, with 16 bases lying between them. CDR3 DNA sequence: TGTGCCAGCAGCGTAGGCAACTCCCTAGGGGGAGAGACCCAGTACTTC. It is translated as CASSVGNSLGGETQYF.

This rearrangement joins TRBV4-1 to TRBJ2-3, with D possibly matching TRBD1 (7 bases). The CDR3 extends over 17 amino acids. Trimming stripped 1 base from V and 5 bases from J, with 19 bases between. Germline CDR1 is MGHRA and CDR2 is YSYEKL. The CDR3 bases are TGCGCCAGCAGCCAAGGGGGGCAGGGGGGCCTTGTAGATACGCAGTATTTT. This gives the protein CASSQGGQGGLVDTQYF.

In its sample, this clone was seen once. The chain uses TRBV5-8 and TRBJ1-5; D is undetermined. Germline V gives CDR1 SGHTS, CDR2 YDEGEE. The CDR3 sequence is 14 residues long. Trimming removed 0 bases from V and 9 bases from J, with 13 bases in between. CDR3 loop: CASSLGALMGPQHF. CDR3 in DNA: TGTGCCAGCAGCTTGGGAGCGTTAATGGGGCCCCAGCATTTT.

The V call is TRBV6-6, the J call TRBJ2-5; D is perhaps TRBD1 (6 bases). V gave up 7 bases and J gave up 0 bases, with 12 bases separating them. This CDR3 has 14 amino acids. Germline V gene sequence: CDR1 MNHNY, CDR2 SVGAGI (reference sequence). The CDR3 loop reads CASTIDRYQETQYF. The DNA of the CDR3 is TGTGCCAGCACTATCGACAGGTACCAAGAGACCCAGTACTTC.

CDR3 in amino acids: CASSFVGGPGEQYF. CDR3 in DNA: TGTGCCAGCAGCTTTGTCGGGGGGCCTGGGGAGCAGTACTTC. The chain combines TRBV7-9 with TRBJ2-7, with D perhaps matching TRBD2 (7 bases). V lost 3 bases to trimming and J lost 7 bases, with 16 bases between them. CDR1 and CDR2 (germline): SEHNR, FQNEAQ (reference sequence). The CDR3 is 14 residues long.

The chain combines TRBV2 with TRBJ2-7; D is uncertain. From germline, CDR1 is SNHLY and CDR2 FYNNEI. This CDR3 comprises 11 residues. V was shortened by 11 bases and J by 3 bases, with 11 bases between the two germline ends. The CDR3 spells CAAGPSYEQYF. In nucleotides, the CDR3 is TGTGCCGCTGGGCCAAGCTACGAGCAGTACTTC.

This chain uses TRBV10-2 with TRBJ1-1; tentative D call: TRBD1 (6 bases). Germline CDR1 reads WSHSY; CDR2 reads SAAADI. The CDR3 has 13 amino acids. V was pared by 2 bases and J by 7 bases, with 11 bases between. CDR3 bases: TGCGCCAGCAGTGAGGGACAGCCGCGTGAAGCTTTCTTT. Amino acid sequence: CASSEGQPREAFF.

This clone showed up just once. The chain is built from TRBV7-3 and TRBJ2-3, with D perhaps TRBD2 (6 bases). The V end was cut by 5 bases, the J end by 6 bases, with 21 bases between. CDR3 length: 16 residues. Germline-derived CDR1 and CDR2 are SGHTA and FQGTGA. CDR3: CASSRGSGAAGDTQYF. In DNA form, the CDR3 reads TGTGCCAGCAGCCGAGGAAGTGGGGCAGCGGGTGATACGCAGTATTTT.

J is TRBJ1-2 and V is TRBV4-2, with unresolved D. Trimming took 4 bases from V and 8 from J, leaving 14 bases between them. Germline assignment: CDR1 LGHNA and CDR2 YNFKEQ. The CDR3 length is 13 residues. The CDR3 region has the DNA TGTGCCAGCAGCCCAGCAACTCTCGGGGGCTACACCTTC. Residues: CASSPATLGGYTF.

The chain links TRBV11-2 to TRBJ2-3, with 13 positions matching TRBD2. The CDR3 loop spans 18 amino acids. With 5 bases clipped from V and 4 bases from J, the junction kept 12 bases outside the gene matches. Germline V gives CDR1 SGHAT, CDR2 FQNNGV. The CDR3 DNA is TGTGCCAGCAGCCTAACTAGCGGGGGGGCGGGGTTGGCAGATACGCAGTATTTT. This sequence encodes CASSLTSGGAGLADTQYF.

The chain links TRBV27 to TRBJ2-7; 10 bases match TRBD1. V lost 8 bases to trimming and J lost 2 bases; unmatched junction nucleotides: 3. The CDR3 sequence is 13 residues long. In germline, CDR1 is MNHEY, CDR2 SMNVEV (reference sequence). The CDR3 sequence is CASGGQGTYEQYF. The CDR3 DNA reads as TGTGCCAGCGGGGGACAGGGGACCTACGAGCAGTACTTC.

A single count supports this clone. V usage is TRBV29-1 and J usage is TRBJ1-6; TRBD1 matches at 7 bases. Germline V gene lookup returns CDR1 SQVTM and CDR2 ANQGSEA. After removal of 5 bases from V and 6 bases from J, the junction contained 7 bases not matched to a gene. The CDR3 covers 14 residues. The CDR3 sequence: CSVRMGQFNSPLHF. The CDR3 region has the DNA TGCAGCGTTAGAATGGGACAGTTTAATTCACCCCTCCACTTT. The entire variable domain, with the rest obtained from reference TRBV29-1 and TRBJ1-6, is as follows: SAVISQKPSRDICQRGTSLTIQCQVDSQVTMMFWYRQQPGQSLTLIATANQGSEATYESGFVIDKFPISRPNLTFSTLTVSNMSPEDSSIYLCSVRMGQFNSPLHFGNGTRLTVT.

Only a few counts were recorded for this clone. The chain links TRBV7-9 to TRBJ2-2; no definite D call. CDR1 is SEHNR and CDR2 is FQNEAQ in the germline V gene (reference sequence). The CDR3 length is 13 residues. The germline V and J ends were trimmed by 5 bases and 4 bases, with 8 bases remaining between them. The CDR3 DNA is TGTGCCAGCAGCCCCTCGGGCACCGGGGAGCTGTTTTTT. Residues: CASSPSGTGELFF.

This clone turned up a few times. The rearrangement links TRBV5-6 to TRBJ1-5; D gene uncertain. In germline, CDR1 is SGHDT, CDR2 YYEEEE. Trimming removed 1 base from V and 4 bases from J, with 6 bases in between. The CDR3 sequence is 13 residues long. This chain's CDR3 is CASSLWANQPQHF. CDR3 DNA sequence: TGTGCCAGCAGCTTGTGGGCAAATCAGCCCCAGCATTTT.

The chain employs TRBV5-1 and TRBJ1-1; possibly TRBD1 for D (5 bases). CDR1 is SGHRS and CDR2 is YFSETQ in the germline V gene. The CDR3 spans 15 residues. Deletions cut 3 bases from V and 1 base from J, with 13 bases between. CDR3 sequence: CASSYNAQGNTEAFF. Written as DNA, the CDR3 is TGCGCCAGCAGCTATAACGCCCAGGGGAACACTGAAGCTTTCTTT.

The V and J genes are TRBV5-1 and TRBJ2-7, with 9 bases that match TRBD2. The CDR3 is 14 amino acids. J gave up 7 bases and V 4 bases, and 9 bases lay outside the gene matches. Germline CDR1 is SGHRS and CDR2 is YFSETQ. DNA of the CDR3: TGCGCCAGCAGCCCCGGGACTAGCAGGGTTGAGCAGTACTTC. Translating it yields CASSPGTSRVEQYF.

V usage is TRBV19 and J usage is TRBJ1-1; the match to TRBD1 covers 7 bases. The germline V gene has CDR1 LNHDA and CDR2 SQIVND (reference sequence). This CDR3 is built from 14 residues. With 7 bases clipped from V and 2 bases from J, the junction kept 7 bases outside the gene matches. CDR3 region: CASNTGQTNTEAFF. DNA for the CDR3: TGTGCCAGTAATACGGGACAGACAAACACTGAAGCTTTCTTT.

The chain employs TRBV27 and TRBJ1-4; D unresolved. Germline assignment: CDR1 MNHEY and CDR2 SMNVEV (reference sequence). V was cut by 0 bases and J by 6 bases, with 11 bases left in between. This CDR3 has 15 residues. Written as DNA, the CDR3 is TGTGCCAGCAGTTTATCCGGAGAGGATGATGAAAAACTGTTTTTT. Translation: CASSLSGEDDEKLFF.

The J gene is TRBJ2-2, the V gene TRBV7-2; tentative D call: TRBD2 (6 bases). The CDR3 is 14 amino acids. CDR1 is SGHTA, CDR2 FQGNSA, per germline. V was trimmed by 1 base and J by 7 bases, leaving 10 bases between them. The CDR3 DNA sequence: TGTGCCAGCAGCTTAGATGGGGGGAGCGGGGAGCTGTTTTTT. Translating gives CASSLDGGSGELFF.